Shown below are 17 T cell receptor beta chains from a single sample sequenced in a study of T cells in Graves' hyperthyroidism and ophthalmopathy. Amplification of TCR beta CDR3 regions was performed using RNA transcripts as template. The HTBI primer set served for first-round RT-PCR of the TCR CDR3. TCRdb fed the multiplex PCR reads into MiXCR, producing one record per CDR3 protein. The sample carries a few hundred thousand distinct CDR3 sequences, around 13% recorded once. The source material was blood. The receptors shown here come from a woman aged 18-29 years with Graves' hyperthyroidism.

This clonotype was seen many times. The rearrangement joins TRBV11-2 to TRBJ2-7, with TRBD1 identical over 7 bases. J was trimmed by 1 base and V by 8 bases; bases with no gene match: 8. CDR3 length: 14 residues. Per the germline V gene, CDR1 is SGHAT and CDR2 is FQNNGV. CDR3 sequence: CASAVGTASYEQYF. The DNA of the CDR3 is TGTGCCAGCGCCGTTGGGACAGCTTCCTACGAGCAGTACTTC.

This clonotype was seen repeatedly, ten times or more. V is TRBV6-1 and J is TRBJ2-1, with 12 bases fitting TRBD2. Trimming cost V 5 bases and J 5 bases; bases outside gene matches: 7. The germline gives CDR1 MNHNS, CDR2 SASEGT. This CDR3 is 16 amino acids long. The CDR3 spells CASSFRTSGVNNEQFF. CDR3 sequence (DNA): TGTGCCAGCAGTTTCCGGACTAGCGGGGTTAACAATGAGCAGTTCTTC.

This clonotype showed up many times. The rearrangement links TRBV9 to TRBJ1-2, with TRBD1 matching over 10 bases. The CDR3 covers 14 residues. Germline CDR1 reads SGDLS; CDR2 reads YYNGEE. Germline trimming cut 0 bases from V and 7 bases from J; bases unmatched to any gene: 3. This CDR3 is CASSVEGQGSGYTF. The CDR3 DNA reads as TGTGCCAGCAGCGTAGAGGGACAGGGGTCTGGCTACACCTTC. The entire variable domain, with the rest obtained from reference TRBV9 and TRBJ1-2, is as follows: DSGVTQTPKHLITATGQRVTLRCSPRSGDLSVYWYQQSLDQGLQFLIQYYNGEERAKGNILERFSAQQFPDLHSELNLSSLELGDSALYFCASSVEGQGSGYTFGSGTRLTVV.

This clonotype was picked up a small number of times. The rearrangement uses TRBV7-2 and TRBJ2-5, with 7 bases identical to TRBD2. This CDR3 is 15 amino acids long. J lost 5 bases, V lost 8 bases, and 14 bases had no gene match. Germline CDR1 and CDR2: SGHTA and FQGNSA. The CDR3 reads CASGLKGAGAETQYF. The DNA of the CDR3 is TGTGCCAGCGGGCTCAAGGGTGCGGGAGCTGAGACCCAGTACTTC.

This clonotype was counted many times. The V gene is TRBV7-2, the J gene TRBJ2-4, with D possibly being TRBD1 (5 bases). This CDR3 is built from 14 residues. Trimming cost V 5 bases and J 3 bases, with 11 bases left between them. Germline-derived CDR1 and CDR2 are SGHTA and FQGNSA. The CDR3 reads CASSPRVGKNIQYF. For the CDR3, the DNA is TGTGCCAGCAGCCCCAGGGTTGGCAAAAACATTCAGTACTTC.

This clonotype has a count of ten or more. V usage is TRBV3-2 and J usage is TRBJ1-1; whether TRBD1, the table's D call, matches the DNA was not checked. TRBV3-2 is designated a pseudogene. The CDR3 covers 16 residues. CDR3 coding DNA: TGTGCCAGCACCGGGGGTTGGGGGGCCAAGAACACTGAAGCTTTCTTT. It yields the protein CASTGGWGAKNTEAFF.

This clonotype has ten or more counts. This chain links TRBV5-1 with TRBJ1-1, with D unresolved. V shed 0 bases and J shed 4 bases, with 4 bases lying between them. Germline assignment: CDR1 SGHRS and CDR2 YFSETQ. The CDR3 loop spans 12 amino acids. The CDR3 DNA follows: TGCGCCAGCAGCTTGGTCGGCACTGAAGCTTTCTTT. Its translation: CASSLVGTEAFF. Full variable domain (remainder filled in from reference TRBV5-1 and TRBJ1-1): KAGVTQTPRYLIKTRGQQVTLSCSPISGHRSVSWYQQTPGQGLQFLFEYFSETQRNKGNFPGRFSGRQFSNSRSEMNVSTLELGDSALYLCASSLVGTEAFFGQGTRLTVV.

This clonotype was seen a few times. This chain links TRBV10-3 with TRBJ2-1; 8 bases align to TRBD1. The CDR3 length is 14 residues. V shed 3 bases and J 9 bases; nucleotides not matched to a gene: 7. CDR1 ENHRY and CDR2 SYGVKD come from the germline V gene. The CDR3: CAISDGQGAFEQFF. As DNA, the CDR3 is TGTGCCATCAGTGACGGTCAGGGGGCCTTTGAGCAGTTCTTC.

Many counts were recorded for this clonotype. The chain recombines TRBV20-1 with TRBJ2-3; 11 bases are shared with TRBD2. V trimming: 5 bases; J trimming: 4 bases; junction bases outside the gene matches: 11. In germline, CDR1 is DFQATT, CDR2 SNEGSKA (reference sequence). This CDR3 has 16 amino acids. In nucleotides, the CDR3 is TGCAGTGCTGCCCTGTTAGCGGGAGGGAGGGCAGATACGCAGTATTTT. It codes for CSAALLAGGRADTQYF.

The chain uses TRBV24-1 and TRBJ2-3, with a possible D match to TRBD1 (5 bases). CDR1 is KGHDR and CDR2 is SFDVKD in the germline V gene. The V gene lost 8 bases and the J gene lost 3 bases, with 14 bases spanning the gap. The CDR3 covers 14 residues. The CDR3 here is CATKSRQTTDTQYF. CDR3 nucleotide sequence: TGTGCCACCAAGAGTCGACAGACAACAGATACGCAGTATTTT.

This clonotype came up many times. The gene calls are TRBV12-3 or TRBV12-4 and TRBJ1-5; D is ambiguous. The V and J ends lost 3 bases and 5 bases respectively, with 14 bases between them. The CDR3 runs 15 residues. The CDR3 protein is CASSFGGGADQPQHF. CDR3 nucleotide sequence: TGTGCCAGCAGTTTTGGTGGCGGCGCCGATCAGCCCCAGCATTTT.

Only a few counts were recorded for this clonotype. The chain recombines TRBV6-1 with TRBJ2-7; 8 bases fit TRBD1. V gave up 0 bases and J gave up 5 bases; unmatched junction bases: 6. Germline CDR1 and CDR2: MNHNS and SASEGT. This CDR3 has 15 residues. CDR3 DNA sequence: TGTGCCAGCAGTGAAGCGGGGCAGGGGGCTGACGAGCAGTACTTC. Translated: CASSEAGQGADEQYF.

This clonotype was picked up many times. This chain connects TRBV28 to TRBJ1-1, with 9 nucleotides matching TRBD1. The V segment lost 6 bases and the J segment 4 bases; nucleotides outside the gene matches: 15. The germline gives CDR1 MDHEN, CDR2 SYDVKM. The CDR3 runs 17 residues. CDR3 region: CASSPSAGTGLSTEAFF. CDR3 nucleotides: TGTGCCAGCAGCCCCTCAGCTGGGACAGGGCTAAGCACTGAAGCTTTCTTT.

Written as DNA, the CDR3 is TGTGCCAGCAGCTTAGGTACGGGGGGCGGTTACTACGAGCAGTACTTC. It encodes CASSLGTGGGYYEQYF. The chain recombines TRBV5-4 with TRBJ2-7, with a tentative D call TRBD2 (7 bases). This CDR3 has 16 residues. CDR1 is SGHNT and CDR2 is YYREEE in the germline V gene (reference sequence). Trimming took 2 bases from V and 3 from J, leaving 18 bases between them.

This clonotype was seen ten or more times. This chain connects TRBV3-1 to TRBJ1-1, with D perhaps TRBD1 (5 bases). Looked up from germline, CDR1 is LGHDT and CDR2 is YNNKEL (reference sequence). Trimming took off 0 bases at V and 1 base at J, with 9 bases between the two ends. The CDR3 is 15 residues long. In DNA form, the CDR3 reads TGTGCCAGCAGCCAAGAGGCCGGGACGAACACTGAAGCTTTCTTT. Its translation is CASSQEAGTNTEAFF.

This clonotype occurred many times. V and J are TRBV28 and TRBJ2-1, with TRBD2 matching 10 bases. The CDR3 consists of 18 residues. Germline loops: CDR1 MDHEN, CDR2 SYDVKM. The V gene end was trimmed by 5 bases and the J gene end by 7 bases; junction bases not matched to a gene: 17. CDR3 coding DNA: TGTGCCAGCAGTAACCTCGGAGGGGTGTCTAGCGGGAGAAATGAGCAGTTCTTC. It codes for CASSNLGGVSSGRNEQFF.

This clonotype was detected only a few times. The genes are TRBV15 and TRBJ1-1; D remains unclear. V was cut by 1 base and J by 6 bases, with 12 bases left in between. This CDR3 comprises 14 residues. Germline values: CDR1 LNHNV, CDR2 YYDKDF (reference sequence). The CDR3 DNA sequence: TGTGCCACCAGCAGAGGACGAATGGTCGCTGAAGCTTTCTTT. Translating it yields CATSRGRMVAEAFF.